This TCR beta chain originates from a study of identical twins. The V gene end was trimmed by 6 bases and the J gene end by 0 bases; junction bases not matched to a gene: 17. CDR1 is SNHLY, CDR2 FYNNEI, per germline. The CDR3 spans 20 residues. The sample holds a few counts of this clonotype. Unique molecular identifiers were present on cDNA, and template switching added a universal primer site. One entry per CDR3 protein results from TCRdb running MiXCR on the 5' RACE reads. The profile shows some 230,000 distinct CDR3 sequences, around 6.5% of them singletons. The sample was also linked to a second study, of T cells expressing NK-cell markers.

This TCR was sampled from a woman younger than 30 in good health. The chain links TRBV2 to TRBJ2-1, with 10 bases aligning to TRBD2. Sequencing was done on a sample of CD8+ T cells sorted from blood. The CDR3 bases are TGTGCCAGCAGAGCCCCTGGACTAGCGGCATTCCCATTCTCCTACAATGAGCAGTTCTTC. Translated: CASRAPGLAAFPFSYNEQFF.